A single sample is the source of the 32 T cell receptor beta chains below, sequenced in a study of cytomegalovirus exposure and HLA in healthy donors. Clones were read by immunoSEQ multiplex PCR, and TCRdb kept only the in-frame ones, dropping some. The table includes tens of thousands of clones, more than 85% detected once. Source material: PBMCs. These receptors were obtained from a young woman in good health and CMV-seropositive.

The V gene is TRBV5-1, the J gene TRBJ2-5, with 12 bases that match TRBD2. J gave up 5 bases and V 4 bases, and 3 bases lay outside the gene matches. The length of the CDR3 is 14 residues. The germline CDR1 and CDR2 sequences are SGHRS and YFSETQ. CDR3 in DNA: TGCGCCAGCAGCCCCCTAGCGGGAGGGGAGACCCAGTACTTC. Its translation: CASSPLAGGETQYF.

The V call is TRBV5-4, the J call TRBJ2-2, with 10 bases lining up with TRBD1. The junction had 5 bases not matched to a gene; V was cut back by 4 bases and J by 5 bases. The length of the CDR3 is 15 residues. Germline-derived CDR1 and CDR2 are SGHNT and YYREEE (reference sequence). DNA of the CDR3: TGTGCCAGCAGCCGTAGACAGGGGGCGACCGGGGAGCTGTTTTTT. Translation: CASSRRQGATGELFF.

The rearrangement joins TRBV6-6 to TRBJ1-1; TRBD1 agrees at 9 bases. Trimming took 8 bases from V and 6 from J; bases not matched to a gene: 7. The CDR3 has 13 residues. The germline gives CDR1 MNHNY, CDR2 SVGAGI (reference sequence). CDR3 nucleotide sequence: TGTGCCAGCCGCCGGGACAGGGCGCCTGAAGCTTTCTTT. Translated: CASRRDRAPEAFF.

The chain carries TRBV27 and TRBJ2-3, with a tentative D call TRBD1 (6 bases). The CDR3 is 15 residues long. Germline V gene data show CDR1 as MNHEY and CDR2 as SMNVEV (reference sequence). Trimming pared 5 bases from V and 1 base from J, leaving 13 bases between. The CDR3 loop is CASSTLQGGTDTQYF. Here the CDR3 DNA reads TGTGCCAGCAGTACCCTACAGGGAGGCACAGATACGCAGTATTTT.

V is TRBV7-8 and J is TRBJ1-4; 8 bases are shared with TRBD1. The germline CDR1 and CDR2 sequences are SGHVS and FQNEAQ. V shed 3 bases, J shed 6 bases, and the junction held 6 bases outside the gene matches. This CDR3 region has 15 residues. The CDR3 sequence is CASSLWGQEDEKLFF. The CDR3 nucleotides read TGTGCCAGCAGCTTGTGGGGACAGGAAGATGAAAAACTGTTTTTT.

The chain couples TRBV4-3 to TRBJ2-2; no clear D gene. Looked up from germline, CDR1 is LGHNA and CDR2 is YSLEER. V lost 0 bases and J 1 base, leaving 12 bases between the germline ends. There are 17 residues in the CDR3. The CDR3 DNA reads as TGCGCCAGCAGCCAAGATGGCTCAGTAAGGAACACCGGGGAGCTGTTTTTT. Translating gives CASSQDGSVRNTGELFF.

This chain links TRBV15 with TRBJ2-1; D is possibly TRBD2 (6 bases). V shed 1 base and J shed 4 bases, with 14 bases lying between them. Germline assignment: CDR1 LNHNV and CDR2 YYDKDF (reference sequence). The CDR3 runs to 16 residues. In nucleotides, the CDR3 is TGTGCCACCAGCAGAGGGCCCCCCGGGGGATACAATGAGCAGTTCTTC. This codes for CATSRGPPGGYNEQFF.

The rearrangement links TRBV7-2 to TRBJ1-6; D gene uncertain. Germline V gene lookup returns CDR1 SGHTA and CDR2 FQGNSA. Trimming cost V 0 bases and J 6 bases, with 9 bases left between them. The CDR3 is made up of 15 amino acids. CDR3 sequence (DNA): TGTGCCAGCAGCTTAGCGTCTGTCGGTAATTCACCCCTCCACTTT. Its protein product is CASSLASVGNSPLHF. Filled out from reference TRBV7-2 and TRBJ1-6, the complete variable domain reads GAGVSQSPSNKVTEKGKDVELRCDPISGHTALYWYRQSLGQGLEFLIYFQGNSAPDKSGLPSDRFSAERTGGSVSTLTIQRTQQEDSAVYLCASSLASVGNSPLHFGNGTRLTVT.

The V call is TRBV7-9, the J call TRBJ1-2; TRBD1 matches at 8 bases. The V and J ends lost 4 bases and 6 bases, in that order; junction bases with no gene match: 4. Germline CDR1 reads SEHNR; CDR2 reads FQNEAQ (reference sequence). The CDR3 is 13 residues long. CDR3 sequence reads: CASSYTGGNGYTF. Here the CDR3 DNA reads TGTGCCAGCAGCTATACAGGGGGGAATGGCTACACCTTC.

This chain connects TRBV7-2 to TRBJ2-4; D possibly corresponds to TRBD2 (5 bases). Germline CDR1 SGHTA, CDR2 FQGNSA. CDR3 size: 16 residues. The V gene lost 7 bases and the J gene lost 9 bases, with 25 bases spanning the gap. CDR3 nucleotides: TGTGCCAGCACCCCACCCTCCGAGGGTAGAATTGGCATTCAGTACTTC. Residues: CASTPPSEGRIGIQYF. Complete variable domain (other parts from reference TRBV7-2 and TRBJ2-4): GAGVSQSPSNKVTEKGKDVELRCDPISGHTALYWYRQSLGQGLEFLIYFQGNSAPDKSGLPSDRFSAERTGGSVSTLTIQRTQQEDSAVYLCASTPPSEGRIGIQYFGAGTRLSVL.

This clone was seen only once. The chain combines TRBV18 with TRBJ2-6; maybe TRBD2 (5 bases). The CDR3 totals 16 residues. Trimming removed 6 bases from V and 3 bases from J, with 15 bases in between. In germline, CDR1 is KGHSH, CDR2 LQKENI. CDR3 sequence: CASSRGNSGGANVLTF. CDR3 in DNA: TGTGCCAGCTCTCGAGGCAACAGCGGTGGGGCCAACGTCCTGACTTTC.

This clone was recorded only once. The gene calls are TRBV2 and TRBJ2-1, with D perhaps matching TRBD1 (6 bases). The CDR3 has 12 amino acids. The V end lost 7 bases, the J end lost 6 bases, and 10 bases lay between the germline ends. Germline V gene data show CDR1 as SNHLY and CDR2 as FYNNEI. The CDR3 loop is CASTGVSNEQFF. For the CDR3, the DNA is TGTGCCAGCACAGGGGTGTCCAATGAGCAGTTCTTC.

The chain joins TRBV7-9 to TRBJ1-5; 8 nucleotides match TRBD1. Germline lookup yields CDR1 SEHNR and CDR2 FQNEAQ (reference sequence). The CDR3 is made up of 16 amino acids. V was pared by 3 bases and J by 2 bases, with 6 bases of the junction left unmatched. CDR3 coding DNA: TGTGCCAGCAGCTTTTCAGACAGGGGTGGCAATCAGCCCCAGCATTTT. Protein product: CASSFSDRGGNQPQHF.

The rearrangement uses TRBV5-1 and TRBJ2-7, with 9 bases aligning to TRBD2. Germline lookup yields CDR1 SGHRS and CDR2 YFSETQ. V was pared by 4 bases and J by 6 bases, with 8 bases of the junction left unmatched. CDR3 length: 14 residues. The CDR3 DNA reads TGCGCCAGCAGCCCGAGAGCGGGAGGTCGCGAGCAGTACTTC. It encodes CASSPRAGGREQYF.

The rearrangement links TRBV25-1 to TRBJ1-2; D perhaps matches TRBD1 (5 bases). Deletions cut 0 bases from V and 5 bases from J, with 16 bases between. The CDR3 covers 16 residues. Germline V gene sequence: CDR1 MGHDK, CDR2 SYGVNS. The CDR3 nucleotides are TGTGCCAGCAGTGAATACGGAGGGGCGATGGATTATGGCTACACCTTC. Protein product: CASSEYGGAMDYGYTF.

The V gene is TRBV4-3, the J gene TRBJ1-2; D perhaps matches TRBD1 (5 bases). V was trimmed by 1 base and J by 3 bases, leaving 9 bases between them. The CDR3 is 14 amino acids. Germline CDR1 LGHNA, CDR2 YSLEER. This chain's CDR3 is CASSQAGADYGYTF. The CDR3 coding sequence is TGCGCCAGCAGCCAAGCTGGGGCGGACTATGGCTACACCTTC.

V is TRBV2 and J is TRBJ2-2; TRBD2 aligns across 8 bases. After removal of 8 bases from V and 7 bases from J, the junction contained 3 bases not matched to a gene. The germline V gene has CDR1 SNHLY and CDR2 FYNNEI. There are 12 residues in the CDR3. CDR3 sequence reads: CASGLARGELFF. The CDR3 DNA sequence: TGTGCCAGCGGACTAGCTCGCGGGGAGCTGTTTTTT. The variable domain in full, completed from reference TRBV2 and TRBJ2-2, reads EPEVTQTPSHQVTQMGQEVILRCVPISNHLYFYWYRQILGQKVEFLVSFYNNEISEKSEIFDDQFSVERPDGSNFTLKIRSTKLEDSAMYFCASGLARGELFFGEGSRLTVL.

The sample holds one count of this clone. The chain carries TRBV5-4 and TRBJ2-2; maybe TRBD2 (6 bases). In germline, CDR1 is SGHNT, CDR2 YYREEE (reference sequence). This CDR3 region has 17 residues. The germline V and J ends were trimmed by 4 bases and 4 bases, with 20 bases remaining between them. CDR3 protein: CASSGGGTSLSTGELFF. The CDR3 coding sequence is TGTGCCAGCAGCGGTGGAGGGACCAGTCTTAGCACCGGGGAGCTGTTTTTT. Variable domain in full (rest from reference TRBV5-4 and TRBJ2-2): ETGVTQSPTHLIKTRGQQVTLRCSSQSGHNTVSWYQQALGQGPQFIFQYYREEENGRGNFPPRFSGLQFPNYSSELNVNALELDDSALYLCASSGGGTSLSTGELFFGEGSRLTVL.

This chain connects TRBV18 to TRBJ2-1; D remains ambiguous. The V end was cut by 4 bases, the J end by 6 bases, with 10 bases between. The V gene's germline CDR1 is KGHSH and CDR2 LQKENI. The CDR3 has 13 residues. Written as DNA, the CDR3 is TGTGCCAGCTCACTTTCCAGTGGCAATGAGCAGTTCTTC. Its protein is CASSLSSGNEQFF.

V and J are TRBV12-2 and TRBJ2-5; the table names TRBD2, a call not compared with the DNA. TRBV12-2 is marked as a pseudogene. The CDR3 runs 14 residues. CDR3 DNA: TGTGCAAGTCGCCCCGGGGTGGGAAAAGAGACCCAGTACTTC. Translating it yields CASRPGVGKETQYF.

This chain connects TRBV30 to TRBJ2-5; 10 bases agree with TRBD2. Germline CDR1 and CDR2: GTSNPN and SVGIG (reference sequence). The trim removed 8 bases at V and 2 bases at J, leaving 11 bases unmatched. This CDR3 region has 15 residues. CDR3 coding DNA: TGTGCCAGACTTAGGGCTAGCGGGAGACAAGAGACCCAGTACTTC. This codes for CARLRASGRQETQYF.

This chain connects TRBV6-6 to TRBJ1-3; 8 positions match TRBD1. CDR1 and CDR2 (germline): MNHNY, SVGAGI (reference sequence). V gave up 0 bases and J gave up 2 bases; unmatched junction bases: 3. This CDR3 spans 16 amino acids. The CDR3 DNA reads TGTGCCAGCAGTTACTCCCCAGGGGGCCCTGGAAACACCATATATTTT. The encoded protein is CASSYSPGGPGNTIYF.

The chain uses TRBV30 and TRBJ1-6, with TRBD1 matching over 9 bases. The CDR3 consists of 14 residues. Germline CDR1 GTSNPN, CDR2 SVGIG (reference sequence). The junction had 4 bases not matched to a gene; V was cut back by 0 bases and J by 10 bases. In DNA, the CDR3 is TGTGCCTGGAGTGTTTTGGACAGGGGATCACCCCTCCACTTT. This sequence encodes CAWSVLDRGSPLHF.

The chain links TRBV28 to TRBJ1-4, with a tentative D call TRBD1 (6 bases). V was cut by 1 base and J by 9 bases, with 24 bases left in between. Looked up from germline, CDR1 is MDHEN and CDR2 is SYDVKM. The CDR3 spans 18 residues. DNA for the CDR3: TGTGCCAGCAGTTTATCCGGGACAAAGGGAGCGACCCTTAAAAAACTGTTTTTT. Its translation: CASSLSGTKGATLKKLFF.

The chain has TRBV30 and TRBJ1-1; D gene unclear. V lost 4 bases and J 5 bases, leaving 8 bases between the germline ends. This CDR3 is built from 11 residues. Per germline, CDR1 GTSNPN and CDR2 SVGIG (reference sequence). The CDR3 DNA is TGTGCCTGGAAGCAACCGACTGAAGCTTTCTTT. Translation: CAWKQPTEAFF.

This clone was seen only once. In DNA, the CDR3 is TGTGCCAGCAGTTTGCAGGGGAGGAACACTGAAGCTTTCTTT. It specifies CASSLQGRNTEAFF. The chain links TRBV28 to TRBJ1-1; D possibly corresponds to TRBD1 (6 bases). Germline lookup yields CDR1 MDHEN and CDR2 SYDVKM. Between the trimmed V and J ends, which lost 3 bases and 1 base, there was a span of 9 bases. The CDR3 is 14 residues long.

The chain uses TRBV6-5 and TRBJ1-2; 8 nucleotides align to TRBD1. Germline loops: CDR1 MNHEY, CDR2 SVGAGI. V lost 6 bases, J lost 7 bases, and 7 bases stayed unmatched. There are 13 residues in the CDR3. The CDR3 loop is CASSRTGYSGYTF. The CDR3 DNA sequence: TGTGCCAGCAGCCGGACAGGGTACTCTGGCTACACCTTC.

This clone has only one observation. The chain employs TRBV7-3 and TRBJ2-1; D possibly corresponds to TRBD2 (5 bases). This CDR3 is 17 amino acids long. Germline V gene lookup returns CDR1 SGHTA and CDR2 FQGTGA. Trimming stripped 5 bases from V and 0 bases from J, with 17 bases between. CDR3 coding DNA: TGTGCCAGCAGCCCCCAACCTTCTGGGAGCTCCTACAATGAGCAGTTCTTC. The encoded protein is CASSPQPSGSSYNEQFF.

This sequence joins TRBV19 and TRBJ1-1, with 7 bases fitting TRBD1. Germline V gene lookup returns CDR1 LNHDA and CDR2 SQIVND (reference sequence). This CDR3 has 16 residues. Trimming removed 5 bases from V and 0 bases from J; junction bases left unmatched: 9. CDR3 sequence: CASSSYRGDMNTEAFF. Here the CDR3 DNA reads TGTGCCAGTAGTTCGTACAGGGGTGACATGAACACTGAAGCTTTCTTT.

The rearrangement uses TRBV2 and TRBJ1-1, with unresolved D. The germline CDR1 and CDR2 sequences are SNHLY and FYNNEI. The V gene lost 4 bases and the J gene lost 6 bases, with 21 bases spanning the gap. CDR3 length: 16 residues. CDR3 DNA: TGTGCCAGCAGTGCTCTTACCGGCGGGCCCATTTCTGAAGCTTTCTTT. The encoded protein is CASSALTGGPISEAFF.

This chain connects TRBV29-1 to TRBJ1-1; D remains ambiguous. CDR1 SQVTM and CDR2 ANQGSEA come from the germline V gene. The V end lost 6 bases, the J end lost 2 bases, and 7 bases lay between the germline ends. The CDR3 extends over 11 amino acids. DNA for the CDR3: TGCAGCGTGAGGGATAACACTGAAGCTTTCTTT. It specifies CSVRDNTEAFF.

The chain combines TRBV28 with TRBJ2-2, with D possibly TRBD1 on 6 matching bases. The CDR3 runs to 19 residues. Per germline, CDR1 MDHEN and CDR2 SYDVKM. V was trimmed by 7 bases and J by 6 bases, leaving 30 bases between them. Here the CDR3 reads CASIGVRGPLGLVPGELFF. CDR3 nucleotides: TGTGCCAGCATCGGAGTCAGGGGCCCTTTGGGTCTTGTTCCCGGGGAGCTGTTTTTT.